This T cell receptor (beta chain) stems from a study of blood T cells in healthy people across ages. A few counts support this clonotype. No antigen is known for it. General study findings and limits: Measured against age, TCR beta diversity per million T cells decreased in a roughly linear manner.

Primed by a sample-barcoded 5' primer and a J-beta primer mix, a second PCR proceeded for 7 to 11 cycles. A single record per CDR3 protein comes from TCRdb applying MiXCR to the 5' RACE reads. This sample has 600,000 to 1,000,000 distinct CDR3 sequences, with more than 20% found just once. Researchers isolated at least 7 million PBMCs per sample. These sequences were also reported in another study, on T cells of mothers and their children. In that study: Donation was provided by three healthy Caucasian mothers along with their six children. The authors used all extracted RNA for cDNA synthesis, at roughly 1.5 ug per 15 ul.

The sequencing input was blood. The TCR was taken from a boy under 18 in good health.

The CDR3 loop reads CASITGSGLAGDASTDTQYF. Here the CDR3 DNA reads TGTGCCAGCATTACCGGCTCGGGGCTAGCGGGGGACGCTAGCACAGATACGCAGTATTTT. V and J are TRBV3-1 and TRBJ2-3; 10 positions agree with TRBD2. Trimming at V came to 7 bases and at J to 0 bases, leaving 19 bases not matched to a gene. This CDR3 spans 20 amino acids. Germline values: CDR1 LGHDT, CDR2 YNNKEL (reference sequence).